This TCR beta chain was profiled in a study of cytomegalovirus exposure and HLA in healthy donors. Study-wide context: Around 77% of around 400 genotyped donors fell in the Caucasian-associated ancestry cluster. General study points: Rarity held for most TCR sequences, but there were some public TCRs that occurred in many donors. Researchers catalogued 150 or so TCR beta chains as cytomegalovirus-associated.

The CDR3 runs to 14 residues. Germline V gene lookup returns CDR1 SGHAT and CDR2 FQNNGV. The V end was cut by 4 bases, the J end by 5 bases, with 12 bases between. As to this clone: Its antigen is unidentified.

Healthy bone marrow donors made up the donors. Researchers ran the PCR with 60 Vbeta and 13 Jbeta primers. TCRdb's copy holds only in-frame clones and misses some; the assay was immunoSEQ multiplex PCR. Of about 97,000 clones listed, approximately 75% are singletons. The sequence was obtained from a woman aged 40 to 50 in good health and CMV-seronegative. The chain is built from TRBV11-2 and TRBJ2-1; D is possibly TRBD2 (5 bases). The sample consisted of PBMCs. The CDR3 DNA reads TGTGCCAGCAGCTCCCTCCGGGGTGACAATGAGCAGTTCTTC. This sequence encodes CASSSLRGDNEQFF. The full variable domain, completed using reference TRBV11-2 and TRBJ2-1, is EAGVAQSPRYKIIEKRQSVAFWCNPISGHATLYWYQQILGQGPKLLIQFQNNGVVDDSQLPKDRFSAERLKGVDSTLKIQPAKLEDSAVYLCASSSLRGDNEQFFGPGTRLTVL.